Listed below are T cell receptor beta chains from one sample, sequenced in a study of blood T cell repertoires in COVID-19. Measured with immunoSEQ multiplex PCR; TCRdb has only the in-frame clones, and not every one. The sample includes approximately 110,000 clones, around 80% of them seen just once. Sequenced input: peripheral blood. These receptor sequences come from a human donor in a cohort sampled during active or convalescent COVID-19. The CDR3 runs from the conserved cysteine through the conserved F or W. D genes are given only for firm matches. Expanded clones are given a class, and other clones once, few, many or no size at all.

D	V	J	size	CDR3	DNA
NA	TRBV7-9	TRBJ2-5	NA	CASSSGYLETQYF	TGTGCCAGCAGCTCCGGGTATCTAGAGACCCAGTACTTC
TRBD1	TRBV28	TRBJ1-1	NA	CASSSPGTGDSTEAFF	TGTGCCAGCAGTTCGCCCGGGACAGGGGATAGCACTGAAGCTTTCTTT
NA	TRBV5-1	TRBJ2-2	NA	CASSLREYVVRGPGELFF	TGCGCCAGCAGCTTGAGGGAGTACGTGGTTCGGGGTCCCGGGGAGCTGTTTTTT
NA	TRBV6-4	TRBJ1-6	NA	CASSDSSFGNTPLHF	TGTGCCAGCAGTGACTCGTCCTTCGGTAATACACCCCTCCACTTT
NA	TRBV10-3	TRBJ1-1	once	CAIRAGLNTEAFF	TGTGCCATCAGGGCAGGTTTGAACACTGAAGCTTTCTTT
NA	TRBV7-2	TRBJ1-2	NA	CASSLAIGGDYGYTF	TGTGCCAGCAGCTTAGCGATCGGCGGAGACTATGGCTACACCTTC
NA	TRBV2	TRBJ2-1	NA	CASGRVARNEQFF	TGTGCCAGCGGTAGGGTAGCGAGGAATGAGCAGTTCTTC
TRBD2	TRBV10-3	TRBJ2-1	NA	CAISEGKTLAGGNEQFF	TGTGCCATCAGTGAGGGAAAAACACTAGCGGGGGGCAATGAGCAGTTCTTC
NA	TRBV19	TRBJ2-1	NA	CASSIDRRDNEQFF	TGTGCCAGTAGTATAGATCGTCGGGATAATGAGCAGTTCTTC
TRBD1	TRBV5-1	TRBJ1-2	NA	CASSLGQGVKFWGYTF	TGCGCCAGCAGCCTGGGACAGGGGGTAAAGTTTTGGGGCTACACCTTC
NA	TRBV10-1	TRBJ2-2	NA	CASSEMWQPGGTGELFF	TGCGCCAGCAGTGAGATGTGGCAGCCTGGAGGCACCGGGGAGCTGTTTTTT
NA	TRBV29-1	TRBJ2-6	NA	CSVEGRTRSGANVLTF	TGCAGCGTTGAGGGGAGAACTCGCTCTGGGGCCAACGTCCTGACTTTC
NA	TRBV28	TRBJ1-5	NA	CASSPGQTYSNQPQHF	TGTGCCAGCAGCCCAGGACAGACCTATAGCAATCAGCCCCAGCATTTT
NA	TRBV6-5	TRBJ2-2	NA	CASSYRSNTGELFF	TGTGCCAGCAGTTATCGGTCCAACACCGGGGAGCTGTTTTTT
TRBD2	TRBV6-1	TRBJ2-7	NA	CASSDSGWAGFEQYF	TGTGCCAGCAGTGATAGCGGGTGGGCTGGTTTCGAGCAGTACTTC
TRBD1	TRBV3-1/TRBV3-2	TRBJ1-1	NA	CASSLGQGGPRSKAFF	TGTGCCAGCTCTCTGGGCCAGGGGGGCCCGAGGTCTAAAGCTTTCTTT
TRBD2	TRBV27	TRBJ2-1	few	CASSLKVAGGRYNEQFF	TGTGCCAGCAGTTTAAAGGTAGCGGGGGGGAGGTACAATGAGCAGTTCTTC
TRBD1	TRBV28	TRBJ2-5	NA	CASSLMGGQGWGETQYF	TGTGCCAGCAGTTTAATGGGGGGACAGGGGTGGGGAGAGACCCAGTACTTC
NA	TRBV28	TRBJ2-2	NA	CASRHSGGLTGELFF	TGTGCCAGCAGGCACTCTGGGGGCCTCACCGGGGAGCTGTTTTTT
NA	TRBV6-5	TRBJ2-2	NA	CASSRRRGGELFF	TGTGCCAGCAGCCGCCGCAGAGGCGGGGAGCTGTTTTTT
TRBD1	TRBV19	TRBJ1-4	NA	CASSLLGQGREKLFF	TGTGCCAGTAGTCTTCTGGGACAGGGGAGGGAAAAACTGTTTTTT
TRBD1	TRBV5-6	TRBJ2-7	NA	CASSFRDRGYEQYF	TGTGCCAGCAGCTTTCGGGACAGGGGGTACGAGCAGTACTTC
TRBD1	TRBV7-8	TRBJ1-6	NA	CASSRTTGQGVTPLHF	TGTGCCAGCAGCCGAACAACCGGACAGGGCGTCACACCCCTCCACTTT
TRBD1	TRBV11-3	TRBJ1-1	NA	CASSLTGVSEAFF	TGTGCCAGCAGCTTAACAGGGGTGTCCGAAGCTTTCTTT
TRBD1	TRBV11-3	TRBJ2-5	NA	CASSLGQGAEETQYF	TGTGCCAGCAGCTTAGGGCAGGGGGCGGAGGAGACCCAGTACTTC
NA	TRBV14	TRBJ2-1	NA	CASSRSSGVYNEQFF	TGTGCCAGCAGCCGTAGTAGCGGAGTCTACAATGAGCAGTTCTTC
NA	TRBV30	TRBJ2-1	once	CAWRPRSGAPWNEQFF	TGTGCCTGGAGGCCCAGGAGTGGGGCCCCTTGGAATGAGCAGTTCTTC
TRBD1	TRBV6-2/TRBV6-3	TRBJ1-5	NA	CASSGQEIGSNQPQHF	TGTGCCAGCAGTGGACAGGAAATAGGGAGCAATCAGCCCCAGCATTTT
TRBD1	TRBV18	TRBJ2-7	NA	CASIRGPTYEQYF	TGTGCCAGCATCAGGGGGCCCACCTACGAGCAGTACTTC
NA	TRBV7-9	TRBJ1-3	NA	CASSFGPWQGRGNTIYF	TGTGCCAGCAGCTTCGGGCCGTGGCAGGGGCGCGGAAACACCATATATTTT
TRBD2	TRBV28	TRBJ2-1	few	CASSPAGGQYNEQFF	TGTGCCAGCAGTCCAGCGGGAGGGCAGTACAATGAGCAGTTCTTC
NA	TRBV20-1	TRBJ2-7	NA	CSASVSDYEQYF	TGCAGTGCTAGTGTCTCAGACTACGAGCAGTACTTC
NA	TRBV25-1	TRBJ2-2	NA	CASSTFTGRNTGELFF	TGTGCCAGCAGTACCTTTACAGGGAGGAACACCGGGGAGCTGTTTTTT
TRBD1	TRBV5-1	TRBJ2-2	NA	CASSFPWTGLNTGELFF	TGCGCCAGCAGCTTTCCATGGACAGGACTTAACACCGGGGAGCTGTTTTTT
NA	TRBV11-1	TRBJ1-4	NA	CASSLGPTNEKLFF	TGTGCCAGCAGCTTGGGGCCAACTAATGAAAAACTGTTTTTT
NA	TRBV10-1	TRBJ1-3	NA	CARQGGSGNTIYF	TGCGCCAGACAGGGTGGCTCTGGAAACACCATATATTTT
NA	TRBV15	TRBJ2-5	NA	CATSRDITEETQYF	TGTGCCACCAGCAGAGACATAACAGAAGAGACCCAGTACTTC
TRBD1	TRBV27	TRBJ1-1	NA	CASSPDRGRFTEAFF	TGTGCCAGCAGCCCGGACAGGGGGCGGTTCACTGAAGCTTTCTTT
NA	TRBV7-6	TRBJ1-6	NA	CASSLGQSGSPLHF	TGTGCCAGCAGCCTGGGACAATCCGGGTCACCCCTCCACTTT
NA	TRBV16	TRBJ1-4	few	CASSQFQDYSEKLFF	TGTGCCAGCAGCCAATTCCAGGATTATAGTGAAAAACTGTTTTTT
TRBD1	TRBV28	TRBJ1-5	NA	CASSRLSVTGSYQPQHF	TGTGCCAGCAGTCGACTGTCCGTGACAGGGAGTTATCAGCCCCAGCATTTT
NA	TRBV11-3	TRBJ2-3	NA	CASSLEWGDTQYF	TGTGCCAGCAGCTTAGAGTGGGGGGACACGCAGTATTTT
TRBD2	TRBV7-9	TRBJ2-7	NA	CASSKPGTRSYEQYF	TGTGCCAGCAGTAAGCCCGGGACTAGGTCCTACGAGCAGTACTTC
TRBD1	TRBV3-1/TRBV3-2	TRBJ1-2	few	CASSHNPDRAGGYTF	TGTGCCAGCAGCCACAATCCGGACAGGGCTGGTGGCTACACCTTC
NA	TRBV5-1	TRBJ1-1	NA	CASTGPGGAGTEAFF	TGCGCCTCGACCGGGCCCGGGGGGGCTGGCACTGAAGCTTTCTTT
NA	TRBV28	TRBJ1-1	NA	CASSLAGWAEAFF	TGTGCCAGCAGTTTAGCAGGGTGGGCTGAAGCTTTCTTT
NA	TRBV28	TRBJ2-2	NA	CASRVARTGELFF	TGTGCCAGCAGGGTAGCTAGGACCGGGGAGCTGTTTTTT
TRBD1	TRBV9	TRBJ2-1	NA	CASSVGDSSYNEQFF	TGTGCCAGCAGCGTAGGGGACAGTTCCTACAATGAGCAGTTCTTC
NA	TRBV9	TRBJ2-1	few	CASSGGLSAYNEQFF	TGTGCCAGCAGCGGGGGGCTTTCTGCTTACAATGAGCAGTTCTTC
TRBD1	TRBV6-2/TRBV6-3	TRBJ1-4	once	CASSTYRQGAANEKLFF	TGTGCCAGCAGCACCTACCGGCAGGGGGCGGCTAATGAAAAACTGTTTTTT
NA	TRBV9	TRBJ2-7	NA	CASSVAGSTEQYF	TGTGCCAGCAGCGTCGCGGGGTCCACCGAGCAGTACTTC
TRBD2	TRBV5-6	TRBJ2-1	NA	CASSWTIAGEGNEQFF	TGTGCCAGCAGCTGGACTATAGCGGGGGAAGGCAATGAGCAGTTCTTC